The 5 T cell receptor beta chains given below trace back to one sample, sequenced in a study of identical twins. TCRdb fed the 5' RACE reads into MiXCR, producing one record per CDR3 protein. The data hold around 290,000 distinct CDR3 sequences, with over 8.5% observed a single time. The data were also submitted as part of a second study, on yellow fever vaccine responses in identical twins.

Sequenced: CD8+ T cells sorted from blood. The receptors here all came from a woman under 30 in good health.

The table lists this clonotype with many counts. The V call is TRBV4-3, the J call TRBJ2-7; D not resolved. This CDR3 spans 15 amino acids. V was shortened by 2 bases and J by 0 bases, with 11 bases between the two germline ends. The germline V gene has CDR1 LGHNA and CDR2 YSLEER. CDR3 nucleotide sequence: TGCGCCAGCAGCCAAACCGCCGACCTCTCCTACGAGCAGTACTTC. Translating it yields CASSQTADLSYEQYF.

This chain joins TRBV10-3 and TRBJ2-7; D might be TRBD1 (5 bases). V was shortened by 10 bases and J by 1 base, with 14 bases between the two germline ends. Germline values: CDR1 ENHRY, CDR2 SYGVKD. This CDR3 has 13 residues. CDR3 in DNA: TGTGCCACCGCGAGTGACAGTTCCTACGAGCAGTACTTC. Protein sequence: CATASDSSYEQYF.

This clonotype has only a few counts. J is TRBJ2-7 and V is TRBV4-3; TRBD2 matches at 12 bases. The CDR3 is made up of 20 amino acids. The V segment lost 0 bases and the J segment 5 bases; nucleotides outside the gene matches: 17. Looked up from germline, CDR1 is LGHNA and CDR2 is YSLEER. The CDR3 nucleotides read TGCGCCAGCAGCCAAGATCGTATGGCTTGGACTAGCGGGACGATCGACGAGCAGTACTTC. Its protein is CASSQDRMAWTSGTIDEQYF.

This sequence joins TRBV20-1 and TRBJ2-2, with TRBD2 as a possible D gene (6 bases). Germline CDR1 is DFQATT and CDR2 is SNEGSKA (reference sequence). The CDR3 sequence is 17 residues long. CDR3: CCSRDLVGGKDTGELFF. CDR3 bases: TGCTGCTCTAGAGACCTGGTGGGGGGAAAAGACACCGGGGAGCTGTTTTTT.

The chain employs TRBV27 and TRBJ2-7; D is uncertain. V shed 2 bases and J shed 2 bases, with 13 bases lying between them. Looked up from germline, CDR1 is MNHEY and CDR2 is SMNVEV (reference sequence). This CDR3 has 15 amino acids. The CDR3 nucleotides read TGTGCCAGCAGTTTACAGGTCCCCACTACCTACGAGCAGTACTTC. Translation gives CASSLQVPTTYEQYF.